This T cell receptor beta chain was recorded in a study of molecular identifiers for immune sequencing clone quantification. About the research overall: Four portions were sequenced after RNA from approximately 20,000 or 100,000 naive CD8 cells was split five ways in replicates.

The CDR3 sequence is 14 residues long. Worth noting for this clonotype: Its antigen is unknown.

Whole-study results and caveats: In naive cells, under 1% of molecules belonged to clones above 20 RNA copies, against over 99% in effector cells. The study reportedly detected spiked Jurkat TCR RNA from one cell among some 940,000 naive cells.

TCRdb recomputed calls from the PCR reads with MiXCR, one row per CDR3 protein. The repertoire holds approximately 500,000 distinct CDR3 sequences, about a fifth seen once, with approximately 0.8% in the top ten. The receptor was derived from a human donor in good health. Some libraries in this study had Jurkat cell RNA spiked in. The J gene is TRBJ1-1, the V gene TRBV21-1. TRBV21-1 is deemed a pseudogene. Sequencing was done on a sample of naive CD8+ T cells from blood, with Jurkat cell RNA spiked in. Subset in this sample: FACS-sorted CD8+CD4-CCR7+CD45RA+ naive T cells. CDR3 DNA: TGTGCCAGCAGCAAAGCGGGTCGAGATACCAAAGCTTTCTTT. Amino acid sequence: CASSKAGRDTKAFF.